This is a list of T cell receptor beta chains from one sample in a study of human CD8 memory T cell subsets. TCRdb re-called the 5' RACE reads and gives one entry per CDR3 protein, without DNA. Its table records several thousand distinct CDR3 sequences. The sample consisted of CD8+ T cells from PBMCs. The receptors derive from a human donor in good health. The CDR3 runs from the conserved cysteine through the conserved F or W. Size tells how often a clone was seen (once, few, many) or the class of an expanded clone, and some rows leave it out.

v_call,clone_size,j_call,cdr3_aa
TRBV5-4,.,TRBJ2-1,CASSWLAGGNEQFF
TRBV12-3/TRBV12-4,.,TRBJ1-2,CASSRDGTQQDTPLYGYTF
TRBV20-1,medium-sized,TRBJ1-5,CSAMKDFAPNQPQHF
TRBV9,.,TRBJ2-1,CASSVDGGSSYNEQFF
TRBV2,.,TRBJ2-1,CAILAVRQQYNEQFF
TRBV20-1,.,TRBJ2-1,CSADWTSGNEQFF
TRBV28,medium-sized,TRBJ1-1,CASSDRGGNTEAFF
TRBV20-1,.,TRBJ1-1,CSADRGLDTEAFF
TRBV28,.,TRBJ2-1,CASSPGTSENGEQFF
TRBV6-1,.,TRBJ2-2,CASMARSTTGELFF
TRBV5-1,.,TRBJ1-1,CASSLSAREEGEAFF
TRBV5-1,.,TRBJ1-1,CASNDRRNEAFF
TRBV30,.,TRBJ2-1,CAWSVQESSYNEQFF
TRBV2,.,TRBJ2-2,CASSGLWDTGELFF
TRBV5-1,.,TRBJ1-2,CASSRSANGYTF